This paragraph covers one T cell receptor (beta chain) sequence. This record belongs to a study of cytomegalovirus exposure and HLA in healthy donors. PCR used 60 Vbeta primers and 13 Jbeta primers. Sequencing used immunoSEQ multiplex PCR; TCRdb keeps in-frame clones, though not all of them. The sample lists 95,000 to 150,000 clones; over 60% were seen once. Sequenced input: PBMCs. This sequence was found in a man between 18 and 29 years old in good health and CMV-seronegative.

The CDR3 DNA reads TGCGCCAGCAGCTTGGAACGGCGACTAGGGCGAGCCTACAATGAGCAGTTCTTC. It encodes CASSLERRLGRAYNEQFF. The J gene is TRBJ2-1, the V gene TRBV5-1, with D maybe TRBD2 (6 bases). The germline CDR1 and CDR2 sequences are SGHRS and YFSETQ. This CDR3 spans 18 amino acids. V was shortened by 0 bases and J by 2 bases, with 18 bases between the two germline ends.